This T cell receptor (beta chain) was captured in a study of shared clonotypes between healthy human individuals. Study in general: There were three CD4 naive, three CD4 memory, two CD8 naive and one CD8 memory plates per donor.

The study, taken as a whole, reports: Several donors held about 4.5% of naive CD4 clonotypes in common. Memory subsets generally showed smaller estimated richness than naive subsets did.

CD45RO-negative, CCR7-selected cells formed the naive CD8 fraction, which excluded terminally differentiated effector memory CD45RA+ cells. This clone was counted only a few times. Its cognate antigen is unknown. Per germline, CDR1 SGDLS and CDR2 YYNGEE. The CDR3 runs to 14 residues. V lost 2 bases and J lost 5, with 10 bases in between. Assay: immunoSEQ multiplex PCR; the TCRdb copy retains only in-frame clones and omits some. The table shows about 2.1 million clones, with just over 90% occurring only once. Sequenced: naive CD8+ T cells from PBMCs. The clonotype originates from a man between 18 and 29 years old in good health. Some clones in this sample may be carry-over from other donors' samples. The rearrangement links TRBV9 to TRBJ2-2; D possibly matches TRBD1 or TRBD2 (5 bases each). The CDR3 DNA follows: TGTGCCAGCAGCGTGGGGACCCAAACCGGGGAGCTGTTTTTT. This encodes CASSVGTQTGELFF.